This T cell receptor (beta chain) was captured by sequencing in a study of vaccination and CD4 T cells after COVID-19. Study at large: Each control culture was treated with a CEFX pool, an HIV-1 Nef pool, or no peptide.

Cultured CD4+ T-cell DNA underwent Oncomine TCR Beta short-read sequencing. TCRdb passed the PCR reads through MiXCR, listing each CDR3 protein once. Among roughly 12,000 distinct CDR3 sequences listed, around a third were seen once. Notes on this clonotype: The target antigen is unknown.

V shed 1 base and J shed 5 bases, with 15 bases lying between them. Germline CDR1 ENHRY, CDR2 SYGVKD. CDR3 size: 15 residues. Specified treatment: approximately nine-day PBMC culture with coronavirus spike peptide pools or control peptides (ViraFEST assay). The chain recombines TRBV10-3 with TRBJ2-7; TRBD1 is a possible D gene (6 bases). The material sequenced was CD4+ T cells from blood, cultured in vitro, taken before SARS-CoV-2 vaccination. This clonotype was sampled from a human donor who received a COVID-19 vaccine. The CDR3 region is CAISEFLDSGNEQYF. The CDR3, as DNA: TGTGCCATCAGTGAGTTTCTGGACAGTGGGAACGAGCAGTACTTC.